This TCR beta chain was documented in a study of graft-versus-host responses after intestinal transplantation. Whole-study context: Tacrolimus plus steroids were given to all recipients for two to three years, preceded by anti-thymocyte globulin induction. Whole-study results and caveats: GvH clones occurred in recipient marrow; some first appeared in ileum or blood.

Method: immunoSEQ multiplex PCR; TCRdb's copy keeps in-frame clones and lacks some. The data contain approximately 100,000 clones, 93% of them singletons. Concerning this clone itself: No antigen is known for it.

V was clipped by 4 bases and J by 6 bases; unmatched bases: 9. Germline CDR1 MNHNS, CDR2 SASEGT. This CDR3 region has 15 residues. The chain couples TRBV6-1 to TRBJ2-3; 8 bases line up with TRBD1. This clonotype originated in a human donor who received an intestinal transplant. This material consisted of unstimulated CD8+ T cells sorted from spleen or lymph node cells, taken before intestinal transplant. The CDR3 sequence is CASSGGTGPGDTQYF. Written as DNA, the CDR3 is TGTGCCAGCAGTGGCGGGACAGGCCCCGGGGATACGCAGTATTTT.